The entry that follows covers one TCR beta chain sequence. This clonotype was seen many times. Its cognate antigen has yet to be identified. Per-base qualities were not stored, and no clone one base away is much larger. The record originates from a study of regulatory T cells in long-lasting Graves disease (dated by TCRdb to about 2021). Context from the whole study: In the newly diagnosed Graves' disease group, patients had been taking antithyroid drugs for less than 3 months. This study used TCR sequencing and RNA sequencing of peripheral blood to compare persistent Graves' disease patients against newly diagnosed Graves' disease patients. The study took place in China and was registered as a clinical trial. A total of about 33 samples underwent TCR sequencing, from about 13 patients with persistent Graves' disease and some 20 patients with newly diagnosed Graves' disease.

General conclusions and limits of the study: Persistent disease showed preferential use of TRBV28, TRBJ1-2 and TRBJ2-5, whereas newly diagnosed disease favored TRBV20-1 and TRBJ2-1. Sequencing and analysis were limited to the TCR beta chain. Compared with newly diagnosed patients, persistent Graves' disease patients had lower TCR Shannon entropy and fewer highly expanded clones, which suggests clonal expansion. As a limitation, the authors acknowledged that the small sample size may reduce accuracy. Peripheral blood alone was examined, since thyroid tissue, which constituted the primary lesion, could not be accessed. Persistent patients shared more public clonotypes among themselves (around 3,000) than newly diagnosed patients did (about 970).

Germline trimming: 3 bases from V, 5 bases from J; junction bases outside gene matches: 3. There are 13 amino acids in the CDR3, from cysteine to phenylalanine inclusive. The CDR3 DNA has 39 bases and is translated from base 1. The sample's time point label, in plain terms: newly diagnosed GD, antithyroid drugs for less than 3 months. RNA was extracted from PBMCs in TRIzol for both TCR sequencing and RNA sequencing. The diagnosis of Graves' disease followed American Thyroid Association guidelines. Patients for the study were recruited at an endocrinology department in Xi'an, China. Each patient gave 7.5 to 10 milliliters of peripheral blood, collected in an EDTA anticoagulant tube. Ficoll Paque Plus density gradient separation was used to isolate PBMCs, and no further T cell sorting was done. An Agilent 2100 Bioanalyzer and agarose gel were used to check RNA quality, while a NanoDrop 2000 measured RNA concentration.

Library preparation employed multiplex PCR. Instrument used: Illumina HiSeq 4000. TCR beta libraries were built with iRepertoire HTBI primers and Arm-PCR amplification of CDR3 regions. Gel purification was performed on PCR products prior to sequencing. Per the authors' processing: Gene usage analysis of CDR3 amino acid clonotypes used the roughly 62 TRBV and fewer than 15 TRBJ segments found across samples. COPE and FqMerger were used to merge filtered high-quality paired reads into contigs. BLAST was used to align contigs to IMGT TRBV, TRBD and TRBJ reference genes, with CDR3 defined following IMGT. Clonotypes above 0.1% frequency were classified as highly expanded clones. Shannon entropy was used to measure repertoire diversity, and the Gini coefficient was used to measure V-J evenness. A clonotype found in more than one individual was treated as public. TCRdb reanalyzed the raw reads on its own, using fastp at Q25 for trimming and MiXCR for clone calling, and kept in-frame beta chains. Rows with a matching CDR3 protein are joined into one entry that keeps the most common DNA and genes. These V and J calls rely on TCRdb rather than the paper's analysis. The sample table lists around 500,000 distinct CDR3 sequences, approximately 12% of them with a count of one. 10% of the sample is held by the ten biggest clonotypes.

This sample was shared with a second study, whose subject was T cells in Graves' hyperthyroidism and ophthalmopathy. The second paper states: Graves' hyperthyroidism was defined as stable when no progression to ophthalmopathy occurred over 18 months of follow-up. The hyperthyroidism patients were between 18 and 65 years old and newly diagnosed, with a disease duration of less than 2 months. Any patient with an uncontrolled infection, another autoimmune disease, pregnancy or lactation was excluded. Clinical symptoms, serum thyroxine and TRAb, thyroid ultrasound, and orbital computed tomography formed the basis for the diagnoses. A first-round RT-PCR of the TCR CDR3 used the HTBI primer set with the Qiagen OneStep RT-PCR kit. Most expanded thyroid clonotypes (frequency above 0.001) were also detected in blood, suggesting blood repertoires may reflect thyroid immune responses. In cross-validation, a model built on a 13 V-J signature told ophthalmopathy apart from stable hyperthyroidism with over 85% sensitivity and approximately 81% specificity, and in testing the same model reached 80%/75%. During validation, the model predicted progression to ophthalmopathy a median of about 6.5 months ahead of onset, with roughly 65% sensitivity and 72.22% specificity. To identify distinguishing TCR V-J signatures, a discovery cohort of 95 to 100 patients was used, comprising some 43 with Graves' ophthalmopathy and some 57 with stable Graves' hyperthyroidism. An independent validation cohort of 18 to 20 hyperthyroidism patients and more than 15 patients who later progressed to ophthalmopathy tested prospective prediction of ophthalmopathy. For training and testing, the 100 or so patients in the discovery cohort were randomly divided in a 7:3 ratio. Thyroid tissue and blood T-cell repertoires from over 5 Graves' hyperthyroidism patients were also compared in the study. Following sampling, methimazole starting at 30 mg daily was given to hyperthyroidism patients, and high-dose intravenous methylprednisolone was given to ophthalmopathy patients. A second multiplex PCR round built the libraries, followed by size selection and purification. Paired-end sequencing of the libraries was performed with 100 bp reads on an Illumina HiSeq2000. Raw data were processed with SOAPnuke, discarding reads with adapters, uncalled bases, mean Phred below 15, or no exact constant-primer or identifier match. COPE v1.2.5 was used to merge the high-quality paired reads, and each unique nucleotide sequence was defined as a clonotype. MiTCR v1.1 was used to align clonotypes to the IMGT TRBV, TRBD and TRBJ reference segments. Analysis was restricted to V-J combinations with a frequency above 0.0001, which covered 98% to 99.2% of repertoires. A TCS score was defined as the ratio of F50 (clonal expansion) to E x V (chaos), with BLOSUM62-based TCRdist applied between CDR3 peptides within each V-J. Welch's t-statistics and random forest reduced around 550 V-J features to 10 to 15, which were used in a naive Bayes classifier (R e1071). No statistical method was used to set the sample size in advance, and investigators knew the group allocation. The paper reports TCR Vbeta CDR3 sequencing of roughly 140 peripheral blood samples: approximately 41 ophthalmopathy, 70 to 85 hyperthyroidism and approximately 17 progressor patients.

The TCR comes from a man aged 30 to 45 with Graves disease. Donor details come from another sample of the same person, matched by shared clones. The chain uses TRBV12-3 or TRBV12-4 and TRBJ2-7, and TRBD1 matches 8 of the central bases. Source: peripheral blood mononuclear cells (PBMCs), taken at new diagnosis, from a patient treated with antithyroid drugs. The nucleotides are TGTGCCAGCAGTTTCGGGGACAGGAACGAGCAGTACTTC. It translates to CASSFGDRNEQYF.